These T cell receptor beta chains were read from a single sample in a study of control samples from healthy donors and cancer patients. TCRdb's copy holds only in-frame clones and misses some; the assay was immunoSEQ multiplex PCR. The table records 140,000 to 150,000 clones, 93% of them present only once. Sequencing was done on a sample of blood. Every receptor here comes from a young man in good health. CDR3s include the opening cysteine and the closing phenylalanine or tryptophan. The D gene is left open where the match is weak. Not all rows give a size; the values are once, few, many and, for expanded clones, a class.

cdr3_length,v_call,j_call,clone_size,d_call,cdr3_nt,cdr3_aa
14,TRBV5-1,TRBJ1-4,.,.,TGCGCCAGCAGCTCCCGGGGTATCGGAGAAAAACTGTTTTTT,CASSSRGIGEKLFF
13,TRBV10-3,TRBJ1-6,.,.,TGTGCCATCAGTGCCCCAGTGGGATCACCCCTCCACTTT,CAISAPVGSPLHF
14,TRBV15,TRBJ2-3,.,.,TGTGCCACCAGCAGGGGCGGGACCACAGATACGCAGTATTTT,CATSRGGTTDTQYF
12,TRBV6-2/TRBV6-3,TRBJ2-3,few,.,TGTGCCAGCAGTACAGGCACAGATACGCAGTATTTT,CASSTGTDTQYF
14,TRBV7-6,TRBJ1-4,.,TRBD1,TGTGCCTCTCAGAGGGGACAGGGAAATGAAAAACTGTTTTTT,CASQRGQGNEKLFF
13,TRBV7-3,TRBJ1-1,.,.,TGTGCCAGCAGCTTATTTCCGAACACTGAAGCTTTCTTT,CASSLFPNTEAFF
17,TRBV11-2,TRBJ2-6,.,.,TGTGCCAGCAGCTTAGACCTGGGCTACTCAGGGGCCAACGTCCTGACTTTC,CASSLDLGYSGANVLTF
17,TRBV7-6,TRBJ1-4,once,.,TGTGCCAGCAGCTTAGCCCAGGACCGGCCTCTTAATGAAAAACTGTTTTTT,CASSLAQDRPLNEKLFF
16,TRBV4-3,TRBJ2-7,.,.,TGCGCCAGCAGCCAAGGTGGAGGGACACATCCCTACGAGCAGTACTTC,CASSQGGGTHPYEQYF
12,TRBV12-3/TRBV12-4,TRBJ2-5,once,TRBD2,TGTGCCAGCGGGGGGGTCCGGGGAGCCCAGTACTTC,CASGGVRGAQYF
15,TRBV9,TRBJ2-1,once,TRBD2,TGTGCCAGCAGCGTAGCGGGAGGGAGCTACAATGAGCAGTTCTTC,CASSVAGGSYNEQFF
14,TRBV2,TRBJ2-3,.,.,TGTGCCAGCAGGGGCCTGCGGGGTACAGATACGCAGTATTTT,CASRGLRGTDTQYF
15,TRBV7-9,TRBJ2-6,once,.,TGTGCCAGCAGCTTAGGGGGTACAGGGGCCAACGTCCTGACTTTC,CASSLGGTGANVLTF
15,TRBV15,TRBJ2-7,once,TRBD2,TGTGCCACCAGCAATAATCGGCCACCGGGAGGAGAGCAGTACTTC,CATSNNRPPGGEQYF
15,TRBV6-5,TRBJ2-4,.,TRBD1,TGTGCCAGCATGGTCGGGACAGGTGGGAGAAACATTCAGTACTTC,CASMVGTGGRNIQYF
15,TRBV27,TRBJ2-5,.,.,TGTGCCAGCAGTTTATCGGCGTCTATGGGAGAGACCCAGTACTTC,CASSLSASMGETQYF
14,TRBV5-6,TRBJ2-7,.,.,TGTGCCAGCAGCTTCGGAGGGCCGACCTACGAGCAGTACTTC,CASSFGGPTYEQYF
16,TRBV6-2/TRBV6-3,TRBJ2-1,.,TRBD2,TGTGCCAGCAGTTACGGAAGCGGGGGGGCCTACAATGAGCAGTTCTTC,CASSYGSGGAYNEQFF
13,TRBV29-1,TRBJ1-2,once,TRBD1,TGCAGCGCTCGGACAGGTACCGCCTATGGCTACACCTTC,CSARTGTAYGYTF
18,TRBV7-6,TRBJ2-2,.,.,TGTGCCAGCAGCTTAGAGGCAGGGGATAGAATCTTTTCTGGGGAGCTGTTTTTT,CASSLEAGDRIFSGELFF
15,TRBV7-6,TRBJ1-2,.,.,TGTGCCAGCAGCTTAGGCAGCCCTCCGGACTATGGCTACACCTTC,CASSLGSPPDYGYTF
16,TRBV6-2/TRBV6-3,TRBJ1-2,.,TRBD1,TGTGCCAGCAGTTACTCCTGGAGGGACAGGGAGTATGGCTACACCTTC,CASSYSWRDREYGYTF